What follows are 18 T cell receptor beta chains derived from one specimen sequenced in a study of blood T cell repertoires in COVID-19. Sequenced by immunoSEQ multiplex PCR; TCRdb stores in-frame clones only, minus some. The sample lists 98,000 or so clones, around 81% occurring once. The sample comprised peripheral blood. Every receptor here comes from a woman aged 70-85 years with acute or convalescent COVID-19.

V usage is TRBV29-1 and J usage is TRBJ2-7, with 11 bases identical to TRBD1. V trimming: 3 bases; J trimming: 3 bases; junction bases outside the gene matches: 1. The CDR3 length is 13 residues. CDR1 is SQVTM and CDR2 is ANQGSEA in the germline V gene. Here the CDR3 DNA reads TGCAGCGTTGAGGACAGGGGGCTCTACGAGCAGTACGTC. Its protein is CSVEDRGLYEQYV.

The chain employs TRBV4-2 and TRBJ2-2, with 7 bases lining up with TRBD1. The germline V gene has CDR1 LGHNA and CDR2 YNFKEQ. This CDR3 has 16 amino acids. Unmatched junction bases numbered 8, after V lost 1 base and J lost 6 bases. The CDR3 here is CASSQVAGGSPGELFF. In DNA, the CDR3 is TGTGCCAGCAGCCAAGTTGCAGGGGGAAGCCCCGGGGAGCTGTTTTTT.

V is TRBV19 and J is TRBJ1-1, with D hard to call. The V end was cut by 4 bases, the J end by 0 bases, with 15 bases between. This CDR3 region has 16 residues. Looked up from germline, CDR1 is LNHDA and CDR2 is SQIVND (reference sequence). Here the CDR3 DNA reads TGTGCCAGTAGTAGATCCCGAGCGAACGTGAACACTGAAGCTTTCTTT. Translated, it gives CASSRSRANVNTEAFF.

A few counts support this clone. The rearrangement uses TRBV5-6 and TRBJ2-7; 7 bases map to TRBD1. V was clipped by 4 bases and J by 2 bases; unmatched bases: 6. Germline V lookup: CDR1 SGHDT, CDR2 YYEEEE. The CDR3 runs to 14 residues. The CDR3 DNA follows: TGTGCCAGCAGCCCCCGACAGGGTCCCTACGAGCAGTACTTC. Amino acids: CASSPRQGPYEQYF.

The chain links TRBV6-5 to TRBJ2-1; the match to TRBD2 covers 8 bases. J was trimmed by 6 bases and V by 6 bases; bases with no gene match: 7. CDR1 and CDR2 (germline): MNHEY, SVGAGI. The CDR3 has 14 amino acids. The DNA for the CDR3 is TGTGCCAGCAGCCCAGGACTAGCATCCAATGAGCAGTTCTTC. It is translated as CASSPGLASNEQFF.

The chain couples TRBV6-5 to TRBJ2-1; D perhaps matches TRBD2 (5 bases). Germline values: CDR1 MNHEY, CDR2 SVGAGI. V was trimmed by 6 bases and J by 5 bases, leaving 17 bases between them. The CDR3 is 15 residues long. CDR3 sequence (DNA): TGTGCCAGCAGGAAGCTAGCACCGAGAAACAATGAGCAGTTCTTC. Its translation: CASRKLAPRNNEQFF.

This chain uses TRBV6-2 or TRBV6-3 with TRBJ1-2; possibly TRBD1 for D (5 bases). V was shortened by 0 bases and J by 4 bases, with 15 bases between the two germline ends. CDR3 length equals 16 residues. Germline CDR1 reads MNHEY; CDR2 reads SVGEGT. This chain's CDR3 is CASSYSNSGHPYGYTF. In nucleotides, the CDR3 is TGTGCCAGCAGTTACTCGAATTCAGGGCATCCCTATGGCTACACCTTC.

This clone was counted between two and nine times. V and J are TRBV19 and TRBJ2-1, with TRBD1 identical over 8 bases. In germline, CDR1 is LNHDA, CDR2 SQIVND (reference sequence). The CDR3 runs 14 residues. Trimming at V came to 3 bases and at J to 9 bases, leaving 7 bases not matched to a gene. The CDR3 sequence: CASSMTGVEGEQFF. For the CDR3, the DNA is TGTGCCAGTAGTATGACAGGGGTGGAGGGTGAGCAGTTCTTC.

The chain links TRBV19 to TRBJ2-1, with unresolved D. CDR1 LNHDA and CDR2 SQIVND come from the germline V gene (reference sequence). The CDR3 runs 13 residues. Trimming took 10 bases from V and 7 from J, leaving 17 bases between them. The CDR3 nucleotides read TGTGCCAATGGTTCACGCTATCATAATGAGCAGTTCTTC. Translated, it gives CANGSRYHNEQFF.

This clone was seen more than once but under ten times. This rearrangement joins TRBV27 to TRBJ1-2; TRBD1 agrees at 7 bases. Germline-derived CDR1 and CDR2 are MNHEY and SMNVEV (reference sequence). This CDR3 region has 13 residues. The V and J ends lost 10 bases and 5 bases, in that order; junction bases with no gene match: 10. The CDR3 nucleotides are TGTGCCACGTCGCCCGGGACAGCATATGGCTACACCTTC. Translated, it gives CATSPGTAYGYTF.

The chain employs TRBV7-3 and TRBJ2-3, with 12 bases identical to TRBD2. Germline CDR1 reads SGHTA; CDR2 reads FQGTGA. V shed 2 bases and J 6 bases; nucleotides not matched to a gene: 9. The CDR3 is 17 residues long. CDR3 region: CASSLETSGRVRDTQYF. The CDR3 DNA follows: TGTGCCAGCAGCTTAGAGACTAGCGGGAGAGTAAGGGATACGCAGTATTTT.

The chain carries TRBV3-1 (or the pseudogene TRBV3-2) and TRBJ1-2; D is ambiguous. V lost 2 bases, J lost 7 bases, and 14 bases lay in between. Germline V gives CDR1 LGHDT, CDR2 YNNKEL (reference sequence). The CDR3 has 14 residues. The CDR3 DNA reads as TGTGCCAGCAGCCAAAAAAGGCCTGGGCGTGGCTACACCTTC. Protein product: CASSQKRPGRGYTF.

In this sample, this clone turned up once. The chain joins TRBV7-9 to TRBJ2-3; TRBD2 matches 14 bases. This CDR3 has 17 amino acids. The J segment lost 6 bases and the V segment lost 5 bases, leaving 10 bases of the junction unmatched. From germline, CDR1 is SEHNR and CDR2 FQNEAQ (reference sequence). This chain's CDR3 is CASSVGTSGGSRDTQYF. The CDR3 coding sequence is TGTGCCAGCAGCGTCGGGACTAGCGGGGGTTCACGGGATACGCAGTATTTT.

The chain has TRBV27 and TRBJ1-2, with TRBD1 matching over 7 bases. This CDR3 comprises 13 residues. Per germline, CDR1 MNHEY and CDR2 SMNVEV (reference sequence). After removal of 5 bases from V and 14 bases from J, the junction contained 14 bases not matched to a gene. The CDR3, as DNA: TGTGCCAGCAGTCCAGGGACAGAACGTAGGCGGACCTTC. Protein sequence: CASSPGTERRRTF.

This chain connects TRBV6-5 to TRBJ2-3; 7 bases align to TRBD2. The CDR3 consists of 13 residues. J lost 4 bases, V lost 6 bases, and 4 bases had no gene match. Germline CDR1 and CDR2: MNHEY and SVGAGI. CDR3 protein: CASRTSWADTQYF. In DNA, the CDR3 is TGTGCCAGCAGGACTAGCTGGGCAGATACGCAGTATTTT.

The chain joins TRBV3-1 (or the pseudogene TRBV3-2) to TRBJ2-2; D remains unclear. Trimming removed 4 bases from V and 3 bases from J, with 9 bases in between. The CDR3 is 14 residues long. Germline assignment: CDR1 LGHDT and CDR2 YNNKEL (reference sequence). The DNA of the CDR3 is TGTGCCAGCAGCCCGTTCCTTCACACCGGGGAGCTGTTTTTT. Translating gives CASSPFLHTGELFF.

This chain connects TRBV19 to TRBJ1-1; D gene ambiguous. V gave up 3 bases and J gave up 7 bases, with 18 bases separating them. Germline lookup yields CDR1 LNHDA and CDR2 SQIVND (reference sequence). The CDR3 runs 15 residues. CDR3 bases: TGTGCCAGTAGTATCCCGACACAAACCGAGGGTGAAGCTTTCTTT. This encodes CASSIPTQTEGEAFF.

The rearrangement links TRBV29-1 to TRBJ1-4, with TRBD1 matching 7 bases. Trimming at V came to 5 bases and at J to 13 bases, leaving 7 bases not matched to a gene. The CDR3 is 11 amino acids. CDR1 SQVTM and CDR2 ANQGSEA come from the germline V gene. The CDR3 DNA sequence: TGCAGCGTTCGGGACAGTAAAAGACTGTTTTTT. Translating gives CSVRDSKRLFF.